One sample yielded the 11 T cell receptor beta chains listed below, sequenced in a study of cytomegalovirus exposure and HLA in healthy donors. Primers for the PCR totalled 60 Vbeta and 13 Jbeta. This table comes from immunoSEQ multiplex PCR, and its TCRdb copy is limited to in-frame clones, with some not included. The sample data list 65,000 to 90,000 clones. What was sequenced was PBMCs. The receptor source for this set is a female donor in good health and CMV-seropositive.

The chain combines TRBV9 with TRBJ1-2; possible D gene TRBD1, 5 bases. The V end lost 3 bases, the J end lost 6 bases, and 15 bases lay between the germline ends. This CDR3 has 14 amino acids. The germline CDR1 and CDR2 sequences are SGDLS and YYNGEE. CDR3 sequence reads: CASSAQQVVDGYTF. The CDR3 DNA sequence: TGTGCCAGCAGCGCCCAACAGGTCGTGGATGGCTACACCTTC.

With regard to this clone: The identical CDR3 is also encoded by other nucleotide sequences in the sample. This chain joins TRBV18 and TRBJ1-2; D call uncertain. CDR1 is KGHSH and CDR2 is LQKENI in the germline V gene. Trimming left V 2 bases short and J 2 bases short, with 6 bases between. The CDR3 covers 13 residues. Here the CDR3 DNA reads TGTGCCAGCTCACCAACGGAGAACTATGGCTACACCTTC. Translated, it gives CASSPTENYGYTF.

The chain links TRBV4-3 to TRBJ2-3; TRBD1 matches 9 bases. The CDR3 runs 16 residues. Trimming took 3 bases from V and 6 from J; bases not matched to a gene: 10. Germline V CDR1 and CDR2: LGHNA, YSLEER. This CDR3 is CASSQGPIDRGDTQYF. The CDR3 nucleotides read TGCGCCAGCAGCCAGGGTCCTATTGACAGGGGGGATACGCAGTATTTT.

The rearrangement links TRBV7-9 to TRBJ2-7, with a tentative D call TRBD1 (6 bases). The CDR3 covers 15 residues. V lost 6 bases to trimming and J lost 2 bases, with 17 bases between them. CDR1 is SEHNR, CDR2 FQNEAQ, per germline (reference sequence). The CDR3 is CASSYTETGPYEQYF. Here the CDR3 DNA reads TGTGCCAGCAGTTACACCGAAACAGGGCCCTACGAGCAGTACTTC.

V gene TRBV4-1 combines with J gene TRBJ1-5; D uncertain. V lost 1 base, J lost 4 bases, and 11 bases lay in between. This CDR3 is 15 amino acids long. Germline CDR1 and CDR2: MGHRA and YSYEKL. The CDR3: CASSQVNVPNQPQHF. Written as DNA, the CDR3 is TGCGCCAGCAGCCAAGTAAATGTCCCGAATCAGCCCCAGCATTTT.

The rearrangement uses TRBV7-2 and TRBJ2-2, with a weak D call TRBD2 (5 bases). The V gene's germline CDR1 is SGHTA and CDR2 FQGNSA. This CDR3 has 16 residues. The V gene lost 1 base and the J gene lost 4 bases, with 13 bases spanning the gap. The CDR3 coding sequence is TGTGCCAGCAGCTTAGAGCCGGGATTACGCACCGGGGAGCTGTTTTTT. This gives the protein CASSLEPGLRTGELFF.

The V call is TRBV9, the J call TRBJ2-2; 13 positions agree with TRBD2. The CDR3 runs to 14 residues. Looked up from germline, CDR1 is SGDLS and CDR2 is YYNGEE. V shed 3 bases, J shed 8 bases, and the junction held 1 base outside the gene matches. The CDR3: CASSGTSGGGELFF. Written as DNA, the CDR3 is TGTGCCAGCAGCGGGACTAGCGGGGGTGGGGAGCTGTTTTTT.

This chain connects TRBV6-4 to TRBJ1-5; D is perhaps TRBD1 (5 bases). Trimming left V 4 bases short and J 7 bases short, with 17 bases between. Germline values: CDR1 MRHNA, CDR2 SNTAGT. The CDR3 has 15 residues. CDR3 protein: CASSATGQFGQPQHF. The CDR3, as DNA: TGTGCCAGCAGTGCCACAGGACAATTTGGGCAGCCCCAGCATTTT.

CDR3 sequence reads: CATSSWDSNSPLHF. The CDR3 nucleotides read TGTGCCACCAGCAGCTGGGACAGTAATTCACCCCTCCACTTT. The chain has TRBV15 and TRBJ1-6; 7 bases line up with TRBD1. The V segment lost 3 bases and the J segment 6 bases; nucleotides outside the gene matches: 2. Germline values: CDR1 LNHNV, CDR2 YYDKDF (reference sequence). This CDR3 has 14 residues.

V is TRBV25-1 and J is TRBJ2-2; 11 bases agree with TRBD2. CDR3 length: 16 residues. The trim removed 5 bases at V and 7 bases at J, leaving 9 bases unmatched. Germline CDR1 reads MGHDK; CDR2 reads SYGVNS. CDR3 residues: CASSPHLAGGSGELFF. The CDR3 nucleotides read TGTGCCAGCAGTCCACACCTAGCGGGGGGTAGCGGGGAGCTGTTTTTT. The variable domain in full, completed from reference TRBV25-1 and TRBJ2-2, reads EADIYQTPRYLVIGTGKKITLECSQTMGHDKMYWYQQDPGMELHLIHYSYGVNSTEKGDLSSESTVSRIRTEHFPLTLESARPSHTSQYLCASSPHLAGGSGELFFGEGSRLTVL.

The CDR3 is CASSLAWTGENYGYTF. CDR3 coding DNA: TGTGCCAGCAGCTTAGCTTGGACAGGGGAGAACTATGGCTACACCTTC. The V gene is TRBV7-9, the J gene TRBJ1-2, with 9 bases identical to TRBD1. Germline V lookup: CDR1 SEHNR, CDR2 FQNEAQ (reference sequence). Trimming cost V 0 bases and J 2 bases; bases outside gene matches: 4. The CDR3 is 16 amino acids.